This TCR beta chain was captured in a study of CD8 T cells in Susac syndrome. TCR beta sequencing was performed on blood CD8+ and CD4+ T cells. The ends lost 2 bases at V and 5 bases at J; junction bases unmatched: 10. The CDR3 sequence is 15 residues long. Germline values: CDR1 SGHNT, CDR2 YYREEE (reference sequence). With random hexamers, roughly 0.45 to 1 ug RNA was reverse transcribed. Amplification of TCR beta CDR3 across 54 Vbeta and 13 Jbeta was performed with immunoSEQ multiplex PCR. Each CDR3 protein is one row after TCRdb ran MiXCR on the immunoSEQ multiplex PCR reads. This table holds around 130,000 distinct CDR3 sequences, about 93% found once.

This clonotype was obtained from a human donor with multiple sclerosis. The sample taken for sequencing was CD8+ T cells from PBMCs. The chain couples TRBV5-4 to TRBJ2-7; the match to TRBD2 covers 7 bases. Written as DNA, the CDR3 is TGTGCCAGCAGCTTTTCCGGCGGGAGCTCGGACGAGCAGTACTTC. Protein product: CASSFSGGSSDEQYF.